This is a list of T cell receptor beta chains from one sample in a study of synovial regulatory T cells in juvenile arthritis. Sequenced by immunoSEQ multiplex PCR; TCRdb stores in-frame clones only, minus some. The sample is made up of just under 10,000 clones, and the top ten hold 0.8% to 1% of it. The specimen sequenced was Treg cells from blood. Every receptor here comes from a donor aged 2-30 years with juvenile idiopathic arthritis. Both conserved end residues are part of each CDR3.

TRBV5-4	TRBJ1-5	CASSRGSNQPQHF
TRBV13	TRBJ1-3	CASSLVQKSSGNTIYF
TRBV6-1	TRBJ1-1	CASSSQGGGTEAFF
TRBV4-2	TRBJ2-7	CASSQTSSSTYEQYF
TRBV7-8	TRBJ1-5	CASSLEDGFNQPQHF
TRBV5-5	TRBJ1-3	CASSLARGSGNTIYF
TRBV10-3	TRBJ1-5	CAISERDGNQPQHF
TRBV11-2	TRBJ2-2	CASSFPRDTGELFF
TRBV5-1	TRBJ2-2	CASSLHGLSAGELFF
TRBV27	TRBJ1-1	CASSPYGLNTEAFF
TRBV5-5	TRBJ1-2	CASSPRPGGYGYTF
TRBV7-9	TRBJ2-2	CASTDWPNAIGELFF
TRBV9	TRBJ2-2	CASRLTSGGSGELFF
TRBV5-6	TRBJ2-2	CASERLRVTGELFF
TRBV29-1	TRBJ1-1	CSVERQPNTEAFF
TRBV13	TRBJ2-7	CASSLWGHSYEQYF
TRBV6-5	TRBJ1-4	CASSGLATNEKLFF
TRBV6-6	TRBJ1-4	CASSRSGTGGEKLFF
TRBV14	TRBJ2-7	CASSPGTTTYEQYF
TRBV19	TRBJ2-7	CASSTRDREYEQYF
TRBV5-1	TRBJ1-1	CASSLQGPGGAFF